Listed below are T cell receptor beta chains from one sample, sequenced in a study of a mutant IDH1 vaccine in newly diagnosed glioma. Using immunoSEQ multiplex PCR, the repertoire was profiled, and TCRdb retains in-frame clones only, with some absent. The data show more than 50,000 clones, 65% to 90% seen once. The specimen comprised PBMCs, sampled from a glioma patient treated with radiotherapy, temozolomide or both. The receptors derive from a man younger than 45 with glioma. The CDR3 runs from the conserved cysteine through the conserved F or W. The D gene is left open where the match is weak. Expanded clones are given a class, and other clones once, few, many or no size at all.

>-|13|-|TRBV5-6|TRBJ1-5
TGTGCCAGCAGCTTTGGGGGAGGTAAGCCCCAGCATTTT
CASSFGGGKPQHF
>TRBD2|16|-|TRBV9|TRBJ2-1
TGTGCCAGCAGCGTAGCCTTAGCGGGGGATCGTAATGAGCAGTTCTTC
CASSVALAGDRNEQFF
>-|14|-|TRBV5-6|TRBJ2-7
TGTGCCAGCAGCTTGCCAGGGACGCTCTACGAGCAGTACTTC
CASSLPGTLYEQYF
>-|15|-|TRBV28|TRBJ1-1
TGTGCCAGCAGTCCTAGGGGGTTGGGTGGCACTGAAGCTTTCTTT
CASSPRGLGGTEAFF
>-|16|-|TRBV5-1|TRBJ1-3
TGCGCCAGCAGCTTGATCGGCAGGGTGTCTGGAAACACCATATATTTT
CASSLIGRVSGNTIYF
>TRBD1|16|-|TRBV5-1|TRBJ2-7
TGCGCCAGCAGCTTGGTTACAGGGGGCTCTAACCACGAGCAGTACTTC
CASSLVTGGSNHEQYF
>-|16|-|TRBV4-2|TRBJ2-1
TGTGCCAGCAGCCAAGAGGACGGGCCGTCCTACAATGAGCAGTTCTTC
CASSQEDGPSYNEQFF
>-|12|-|TRBV5-8|TRBJ1-5
TGTGCCAGCAGCTGGGGCAGCGGGCCCCAGCATTTT
CASSWGSGPQHF
>TRBD1|14|-|TRBV6-5|TRBJ1-2
TGTGCCAGCAGGCCACAGGGGTCCTCCTATGGCTACACCTTC
CASRPQGSSYGYTF
>-|13|few|TRBV18|TRBJ1-4
TGTGCCAGCTCACCCTCAGCTAATGAAAAACTGTTTTTT
CASSPSANEKLFF
>TRBD1|18|-|TRBV4-1|TRBJ1-5
TGCGCCAGCAGCCAAGATACAGGGGGCTTGGTTAGCAATCAGCCCCAGCATTTT
CASSQDTGGLVSNQPQHF
>TRBD2|14|-|TRBV2|TRBJ2-2
TGTGCCAGCACACTAGCGCTGAACACCGGGGAGCTGTTTTTT
CASTLALNTGELFF
>-|13|-|TRBV2|TRBJ1-5
TGTGCCAGCGGTCGGGGGGGCAATCAGCCCCAGCATTTT
CASGRGGNQPQHF
>-|16|once|TRBV9|TRBJ2-3
TGTGCCAGCAGCCCACAAGGAGCAGCTAGCACAGATACGCAGTATTTT
CASSPQGAASTDTQYF
>-|16|-|TRBV9|TRBJ2-2
TGTGCCAGCAGCTCGCGAGGAGTACAAAACACCGGGGAGCTGTTTTTT
CASSSRGVQNTGELFF
>-|15|-|TRBV6-1|TRBJ2-5
TGTGCCAGCAGTGAAGCGTGGGTTGGAAGGGAGACCCAGTACTTC
CASSEAWVGRETQYF
>TRBD1|13|-|TRBV10-3|TRBJ1-2
TGTGCCATCAGGGGACAGGGGGGTGATGGCTACACCTTC
CAIRGQGGDGYTF
>-|14|-|TRBV12-1|TRBJ2-7
TGTGCCAGCAGCCCCCGGGACAAGCGCTACGAGCAGTACTTC
CASSPRDKRYEQYF
>-|9|-|TRBV2|TRBJ2-5
TGTGCCAGCGGAGTGACCCAGTACTTC
CASGVTQYF
>-|13|few|TRBV5-6|TRBJ1-1
TGTGCCAGCAGCGGGATGCGACCCGGGTTAGCTTTCTTT
CASSGMRPGLAFF
>-|15|-|TRBV19|TRBJ2-7
TGTGCCAGTAGTCCTCATCAGGGCGCCTCCTACGAGCAGTACTTC
CASSPHQGASYEQYF
>-|14|-|TRBV5-1|TRBJ2-3
TGCGCCAGCAGCTTGAGTTCGTCCACAGATACGCAGTATTTT
CASSLSSSTDTQYF
>-|14|-|TRBV29-1|TRBJ2-1
TGCAGCGTTGAACCAACGGGTTTCTACAATGAGCAGTTCTTC
CSVEPTGFYNEQFF
>-|16|-|TRBV7-9|TRBJ1-6
TGTGCCAGCAGCCCCTGGGGGGGCACCTATAATTCACCCCTCCACTTT
CASSPWGGTYNSPLHF
>-|14|-|TRBV7-9|TRBJ1-6
TGTGCCAGCAGCTCGACAGAGATAAATTCACCCCTCCACTTT
CASSSTEINSPLHF
>-|12|-|TRBV5-8|TRBJ2-5
TGTGCCAGCAGCGGCTCCCAAGAGACCCAGTACTTC
CASSGSQETQYF
>-|15|once|TRBV6-5|TRBJ2-1
TGTGCCAGCAGTTACTCGAAGGTTCCCTACAATGAGCAGTTCTTC
CASSYSKVPYNEQFF
>TRBD2|14|once|TRBV9|TRBJ2-1
TGTGCCAGCAGCGTCCTAGCGGGGGGGAATGAGCAGTTCTTC
CASSVLAGGNEQFF
>-|11|-|TRBV2|TRBJ2-3
TGTGCCAGCAGCGGGCCCGATACGCAGTATTTT
CASSGPDTQYF
>-|12|-|TRBV10-1|TRBJ2-2
TGCGCCAGCAGTCCAAATCCCGGGGAGCTGTTTTTT
CASSPNPGELFF
>TRBD1|14|-|TRBV5-1|TRBJ2-7
TGCGCCAGCAGCTTTTCGACAGGGGCCCACGAGCAGTACTTC
CASSFSTGAHEQYF
>TRBD1|15|-|TRBV5-4|TRBJ1-1
TGTGCCAGCAGCTACGGGACAGCTGTGAACACTGAAGCTTTCTTT
CASSYGTAVNTEAFF
>-|18|-|TRBV27|TRBJ2-2
TGTGCCAGCAGTTTATTCCGGGTGGGAGGTGCGAACACCGGGGAGCTGTTTTTT
CASSLFRVGGANTGELFF
>-|13|few|TRBV18|TRBJ2-2
TGTGCCAGCTCACCTTCCCACGGGGGGGAGCTGTTTTTT
CASSPSHGGELFF
>TRBD1|15|-|TRBV5-1|TRBJ2-7
TGCGCCAGCAGCTGGACAGGGTATGGATCCTACGAGCAGTACTTC
CASSWTGYGSYEQYF
>TRBD1|16|-|TRBV5-6|TRBJ2-2
TGTGCCAGCAGCTTGCGGGGACAGATATACACCGGGGAGCTGTTTTTT
CASSLRGQIYTGELFF
>-|12|-|TRBV10-3|TRBJ1-2
TGTGCCATCAGTGCAGACAGCTATGGCTACACCTTC
CAISADSYGYTF
>TRBD1|14|-|TRBV28|TRBJ2-7
TGTGCCAGCAGTTTTGACAGGGGGCGATACGAGCAGTACTTC
CASSFDRGRYEQYF
>-|13|-|TRBV7-2|TRBJ2-7
TGTGCCAGCAGCTCAACAGGGACCTACGAGCAGTACTTC
CASSSTGTYEQYF
>-|13|-|TRBV6-5|TRBJ1-4
TGTGCCAGCAGCCGTAGGGCTAATGAAAAACTGTTTTTT
CASSRRANEKLFF
>-|14|-|TRBV7-8|TRBJ1-5
TGTGCCAGCAGCGAACGAACTGGGGTCAGGCACCAGCATTTT
CASSERTGVRHQHF
>-|14|-|TRBV30|TRBJ1-5
TGTGCCTGGAGTCCAGGGAATAGCAATCAGCCCCAGCATTTT
CAWSPGNSNQPQHF
>-|17|-|TRBV5-1|TRBJ1-4
TGCGCCAGCAGCAGCTCCGGCCGGGGAACGACTAATGAAAAACTGTTTTTT
CASSSSGRGTTNEKLFF
>-|15|-|TRBV6-6|TRBJ2-2
TGTGCCAGCACCCGGAGTGTGGGGGTAACCGGGGAGCTGTTTTTT
CASTRSVGVTGELFF
>-|14|once|TRBV11-2|TRBJ2-7
TGTGCCAGCAGCTTAGTCTTGTCGGGGAACGAGCAGTACTTC
CASSLVLSGNEQYF
>TRBD2|15|-|TRBV15|TRBJ2-5
TGTGCCACCAGCAGCGGGACTAGCGGGGAAGAGACCCAGTACTTC
CATSSGTSGEETQYF
>TRBD2|15|-|TRBV7-8|TRBJ2-1
TGTGCCAGCAGCTTCACCCTAGCGGGTGGTAATGAGCAGTTCTTC
CASSFTLAGGNEQFF
>TRBD1|18|-|TRBV5-6|TRBJ2-3
TGTGCCAGCAGCTTCTCCTACTTCGGACAGGGGGCGAAAGATACGCAGTATTTT
CASSFSYFGQGAKDTQYF
>-|18|-|TRBV9|TRBJ2-1
TGTGCCAGCAGCGTGGGCTCATTTCGGGGGGCCCTCTACAATGAGCAGTTCTTC
CASSVGSFRGALYNEQFF
>-|12|few|TRBV7-9|TRBJ1-2
TGTGCCAGCGAAGACCAGGGTGTCGGCTACACCTTC
CASEDQGVGYTF
>-|17|-|TRBV27|TRBJ1-3
TGTGCCAGCCGATCGAAGCTCTCCCAGAGCTCTGGAAACACCATATATTTT
CASRSKLSQSSGNTIYF
>TRBD1|16|-|TRBV28|TRBJ1-2
TGTGCCAGCAGTTTTCCCCAGGGACAGAACAACTATGGCTACACCTTC
CASSFPQGQNNYGYTF
>-|13|-|TRBV2|TRBJ1-1
TGTGCCAGCAGGCCAGACACGAACACTGAAGCTTTCTTT
CASRPDTNTEAFF